The 15 T cell receptor beta chains below all came from one sample that was sequenced in a study of T-cell reconstitution after alpha-beta-depleted transplantation in children. Unique molecular identifiers were incorporated into the prepared TCRbeta library. TCRdb fed the PCR reads into MiXCR, producing one record per CDR3 protein. The table records 250,000 to 300,000 distinct CDR3 sequences, roughly a tenth of them present only once. Specimen: PBMCs, collected before TCRalphabeta/CD19-depleted stem cell transplant. Receptors originate from a boy less than two years old with acute myeloid leukemia, due to receive a stem cell transplant.

This clonotype was observed at least ten times. The chain couples TRBV20-1 to TRBJ1-3, with D unresolved. The CDR3 is made up of 15 amino acids. V lost 1 base, J lost 0 bases, and 10 bases lay in between. The germline V gene has CDR1 DFQATT and CDR2 SNEGSKA (reference sequence). CDR3 in amino acids: CSARVVTGSGNTIYF. The DNA for the CDR3 is TGCAGTGCTAGAGTGGTAACGGGCTCTGGAAACACCATATATTTT.

This clonotype occurred a few times. The chain joins TRBV6-1 to TRBJ1-1; possible D gene TRBD1, 5 bases. From germline, CDR1 is MNHNS and CDR2 SASEGT. Trimming cost V 6 bases and J 4 bases, with 18 bases left between them. CDR3 length equals 15 residues. In nucleotides, the CDR3 is TGTGCCAGCAGGCCTCCGGGGTCTCAGGGCACTGAAGCTTTCTTT. Protein: CASRPPGSQGTEAFF.

This clonotype was counted ten times or more. The chain recombines TRBV20-1 with TRBJ2-1, with D maybe TRBD1 (6 bases). CDR3 length: 15 amino acids. Germline CDR1 DFQATT, CDR2 SNEGSKA (reference sequence). Trimming cost V 2 bases and J 4 bases, with 15 bases left between them. CDR3 coding DNA: TGCAGTGCTAGACCGGAACAGGGTCGGTACAATGAGCAGTTCTTC. Translated: CSARPEQGRYNEQFF.

The chain joins TRBV3-1 to TRBJ2-7; no clear D gene. The germline V and J ends were trimmed by 2 bases and 3 bases, with 11 bases remaining between them. This CDR3 comprises 14 residues. Germline V CDR1 and CDR2: LGHDT, YNNKEL (reference sequence). The CDR3 DNA reads TGTGCCAGCAGCCAATACGGTACGGGCTACGAGCAGTACTTC. The encoded protein is CASSQYGTGYEQYF.

This clonotype was seen repeatedly, ten times or more. CDR3 region: CASSLLGGVTDTQYF. CDR3 DNA: TGCGCCAGCAGCTTGTTAGGGGGCGTTACAGATACGCAGTATTTT. This chain connects TRBV5-1 to TRBJ2-3; 7 nucleotides agree with TRBD1. This CDR3 spans 15 amino acids. Germline V gene lookup returns CDR1 SGHRS and CDR2 YFSETQ. With V trimmed by 1 base and J by 3 bases, 5 bases remained unmatched.

In the case of this clonotype: Mismatch with germline at one junction end may stem from a read error. The chain has TRBV7-3 and TRBJ2-3; 13 nucleotides match TRBD2. CDR3 size: 16 residues. The germline V gene has CDR1 SGHTA and CDR2 FQGTGA. CDR3 protein: CASSLTSGGAVDTQYF. The CDR3 DNA is TGTGCCAGCAGCCTAACTAGCGGGGGGGCGGTAGATACGCAGTATTTT.

Many counts were recorded for this clonotype. CDR3 nucleotides: TGTGCCAGCAGCCCCTCCCCCCCACAGGGGATTAATGAGCAGTTCTTC. Translating it yields CASSPSPPQGINEQFF. V gene TRBV27 combines with J gene TRBJ2-1; TRBD1 matches 7 bases. Germline V gene data show CDR1 as MNHEY and CDR2 as SMNVEV (reference sequence). CDR3 length: 16 residues. Trimming cost V 6 bases and J 7 bases; bases outside gene matches: 15.

This clonotype has only a few counts. The V and J genes are TRBV20-1 and TRBJ1-5; D is uncertain. This CDR3 is built from 13 residues. The germline V gene encodes CDR1 DFQATT and CDR2 SNEGSKA (reference sequence). Trimming took 3 bases from V and 5 from J, leaving 11 bases between them. The chain's CDR3 is CSASKAADQPQHF. The CDR3 bases are TGCAGTGCTAGTAAGGCAGCCGATCAGCCCCAGCATTTT.

A remark on this clonotype: A much larger clone lies one base from this, so it may be a read error. The chain carries TRBV12-3 or TRBV12-4 and TRBJ2-1; TRBD2 might be the D (7 bases). The CDR3 totals 14 residues. Trimming removed 3 bases at V and 7 bases at J, with 13 bases between. In DNA form, the CDR3 reads TGTGCCAGCAGTTTCAGAGGGGGGGCGAATGAGCAGTTCTTC. Its translation: CASSFRGGANEQFF.

This clonotype was found a few times. The chain uses TRBV24-1 and TRBJ2-1, with a weak D call TRBD1 (6 bases). CDR1 and CDR2 (germline): KGHDR, SFDVKD. There are 20 residues in the CDR3. The germline V and J ends were trimmed by 0 bases and 1 base, with 21 bases remaining between them. CDR3 nucleotides: TGTGCCACCAGTGATTTGCAGGGGCCGTATCCTCGGGGTTCCTACAATGAGCAGTTCTTC. This gives the protein CATSDLQGPYPRGSYNEQFF.

The sample holds many counts of this clonotype. The rearrangement joins TRBV12-3 or TRBV12-4 to TRBJ1-3; D gene unclear. The CDR3 extends over 13 amino acids. V lost 5 bases and J 5 bases, leaving 10 bases between the germline ends. CDR3 nucleotides: TGTGCCAGCAGTCTCCAGAATAGAAACACCATATATTTT. This encodes CASSLQNRNTIYF.

At least ten counts were recorded for this clonotype. The chain links TRBV11-2 to TRBJ2-1; 7 bases match TRBD2. Germline V CDR1 and CDR2: SGHAT, FQNNGV. The CDR3 loop spans 15 amino acids. V shed 8 bases, J shed 2 bases, and the junction held 9 bases outside the gene matches. CDR3: CASGSLAVPYNEQFF. The CDR3 nucleotides are TGTGCCAGCGGGTCTCTAGCGGTCCCCTACAATGAGCAGTTCTTC.

The table lists this clonotype with many counts. J is TRBJ2-3 and V is TRBV7-9; weak D call: TRBD2 (6 bases). This CDR3 comprises 15 residues. Per the germline V gene, CDR1 is SEHNR and CDR2 is FQNEAQ (reference sequence). V lost 3 bases to trimming and J lost 6 bases, with 16 bases between them. The CDR3 reads CASSFRFGGSDTQYF. CDR3 bases: TGTGCCAGCAGCTTTAGGTTCGGAGGGTCGGATACGCAGTATTTT. Combining the CDR3 with reference TRBV7-9 and TRBJ2-3 gives the whole variable domain DTGVSQNPRHKITKRGQNVTFRCDPISEHNRLYWYRQTLGQGPEFLTYFQNEAQLEKSRLLSDRFSAERPKGSFSTLEIQRTEQGDSAMYLCASSFRFGGSDTQYFGPGTRLTVL.

J is TRBJ2-3 and V is TRBV20-1; D gene ambiguous. Germline assignment: CDR1 DFQATT and CDR2 SNEGSKA (reference sequence). Trimming stripped 0 bases from V and 1 base from J, with 14 bases between. The CDR3 is 16 amino acids. The CDR3, as DNA: TGCAGTGCTAGAGATCCAACGGAGAGCGGCACAGATACGCAGTATTTT. Its translation: CSARDPTESGTDTQYF.

Comments on this clonotype: This may arise from a read error, as a much more abundant clone is one base away. The J gene is TRBJ1-5, the V gene TRBV5-1, with 7 bases identical to TRBD1. CDR3 length: 18 residues. Germline V gene lookup returns CDR1 SGHRS and CDR2 YFSETQ. The J segment lost 0 bases and the V segment lost 6 bases, leaving 15 bases of the junction unmatched. The CDR3 region has the DNA TGCGCCAGCACCTGTCATGACAGGGCGGTGGTTAGCAATCAGCCCCAGCATTTT. Amino acid sequence: CASTCHDRAVVSNQPQHF.